These 11 T cell receptor beta chains were all obtained from the same sample, sequenced in a study of T cell repertoires in cytomegalovirus infection. TCRdb re-analysed the reads in MiXCR, keeping a single row per CDR3 protein. This sample carries fewer than 350,000 distinct CDR3 sequences, about 17% of them seen once, and the ten largest clones take more than 10%. What was sequenced was PBMCs. These receptors came from a human donor in good health (CMV status not recorded). Some clones in this sample may be carry-over from other donors' samples.

The rearrangement joins TRBV20-1 to TRBJ2-7; D remains unclear. Germline CDR1 is DFQATT and CDR2 is SNEGSKA (reference sequence). This CDR3 has 14 residues. Trimming left V 6 bases short and J 0 bases short, with 15 bases between. CDR3 in DNA: TGCAGTGCAAACAGTCCTCCCAGCTCCTACGAGCAGTACTTC. Protein: CSANSPPSSYEQYF.

The V call is TRBV29-1, the J call TRBJ1-1; weak D call: TRBD1 (6 bases). Trimming shortened V by 6 bases and J by 1 base, and 12 bases separated the two germline ends. Germline CDR1 and CDR2: SQVTM and ANQGSEA. There are 13 residues in the CDR3. In DNA, the CDR3 is TGCAGCGTGGCCCCAGGGGCGAACACTGAAGCTTTCTTT. Translated: CSVAPGANTEAFF.

The chain joins TRBV20-1 to TRBJ1-4; 10 positions agree with TRBD1. The germline V gene has CDR1 DFQATT and CDR2 SNEGSKA (reference sequence). There are 15 residues in the CDR3. V lost 6 bases, J lost 6 bases, and 10 bases stayed unmatched. The CDR3 loop is CSAPDRGRYDEKLFF. The DNA for the CDR3 is TGCAGTGCGCCAGACAGGGGGCGGTACGATGAAAAACTGTTTTTT.

The V gene is TRBV7-4, the J gene TRBJ1-5; D is possibly TRBD1 (5 bases). The ends were cut back, 5 bases at V and 4 bases at J, with 18 bases in the middle. CDR1 is SGHVT and CDR2 is SQSDAQ in the germline V gene. The CDR3 has 16 residues. CDR3 in DNA: TGTGCCAGCAGCGGAACCGGGACTAGTCGAAATCAGCCCCAGCATTTT. Translated: CASSGTGTSRNQPQHF.

At least ten counts were recorded for this clonotype. This sequence joins TRBV7-9 and TRBJ2-5, with D tentatively TRBD1 (6 bases). With 1 base removed from V and 5 bases from J, the gap between germline ends came to 17 bases. The CDR3 consists of 16 residues. Germline loops: CDR1 SEHNR, CDR2 FQNEAQ (reference sequence). CDR3 nucleotide sequence: TGTGCCAGCAGCTTAGGGCCAGGGGAACCCCCTGAGACCCAGTACTTC. This translates into CASSLGPGEPPETQYF.

V is TRBV12-3 or TRBV12-4 and J is TRBJ1-1, with 8 bases fitting TRBD1. With V trimmed by 6 bases and J by 0 bases, 6 bases remained unmatched. CDR3 length: 15 residues. CDR3 in DNA: TGTGCCAGCAGCCAGACAGGGGCACTGAACACTGAAGCTTTCTTT. This gives the protein CASSQTGALNTEAFF.

The rearrangement uses TRBV2 and TRBJ1-2; D ambiguous. Trimming cost V 2 bases and J 1 base, with 11 bases left between them. CDR3 size: 15 residues. CDR1 and CDR2 from the germline V gene are SNHLY and FYNNEI. The CDR3 DNA is TGTGCCAGCAGTGAACATGGTTCTAATAACTATGGCTACACCTTC. This sequence encodes CASSEHGSNNYGYTF. Complete variable domain (other parts from reference TRBV2 and TRBJ1-2): EPEVTQTPSHQVTQMGQEVILRCVPISNHLYFYWYRQILGQKVEFLVSFYNNEISEKSEIFDDQFSVERPDGSNFTLKIRSTKLEDSAMYFCASSEHGSNNYGYTFGSGTRLTVV.

This clonotype was recorded many times. The genes are TRBV7-2 and TRBJ2-1, with 10 bases lining up with TRBD1. V lost 5 bases and J lost 4; bases outside the gene matches: 5. Germline assignment: CDR1 SGHTA and CDR2 FQGNSA. The CDR3 loop spans 15 amino acids. This CDR3 reads CASSTDRGKYNEQFF. The CDR3 nucleotides are TGTGCCAGCAGCACGGACAGGGGGAAATACAATGAGCAGTTCTTC.

In its sample, this clonotype was seen a few times. The chain links TRBV11-2 to TRBJ2-1, with D perhaps being TRBD1 or TRBD2 (6 bases each). The V gene lost 4 bases and the J gene lost 8 bases, with 18 bases spanning the gap. CDR3 size: 15 residues. CDR1 is SGHAT and CDR2 is FQNNGV in the germline V gene. The CDR3 DNA is TGTGCCAGCAGCTGGGCTCTGGGGGGCACAGATGAGCAGTTCTTC. Its translation: CASSWALGGTDEQFF.

The J gene is TRBJ2-1, the V gene TRBV27, with TRBD2 matching over 7 bases. Germline V gives CDR1 MNHEY, CDR2 SMNVEV (reference sequence). There are 14 residues in the CDR3. V lost 5 bases, J lost 7 bases, and 8 bases stayed unmatched. The CDR3: CASSVPGLRNEQFF. The CDR3 DNA is TGTGCCAGCAGTGTTCCGGGACTACGAAATGAGCAGTTCTTC.

A few counts support this clonotype. The gene calls are TRBV7-9 and TRBJ2-1, with D tentatively TRBD1 (5 bases). CDR1 SEHNR and CDR2 FQNEAQ come from the germline V gene (reference sequence). Between the trimmed V and J ends, which lost 4 bases and 12 bases, there was a span of 10 bases. CDR3 size: 11 residues. CDR3 sequence (DNA): TGTGCCAGCAGCTATAGTCAGGGGCAGTTCTTC. Translated, it gives CASSYSQGQFF.